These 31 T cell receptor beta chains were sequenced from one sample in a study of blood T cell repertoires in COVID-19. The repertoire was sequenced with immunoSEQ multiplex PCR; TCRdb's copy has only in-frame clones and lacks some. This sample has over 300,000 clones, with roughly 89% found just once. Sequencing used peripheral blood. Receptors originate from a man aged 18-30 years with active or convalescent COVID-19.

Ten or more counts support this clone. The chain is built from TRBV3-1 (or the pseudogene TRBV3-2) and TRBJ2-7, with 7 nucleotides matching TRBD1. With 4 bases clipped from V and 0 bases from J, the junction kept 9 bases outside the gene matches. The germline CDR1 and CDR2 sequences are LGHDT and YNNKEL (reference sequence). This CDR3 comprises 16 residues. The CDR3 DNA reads TGTGCCAGCAGCCTATCGAGGGGGCGTAGCTCCTACGAGCAGTACTTC. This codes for CASSLSRGRSSYEQYF.

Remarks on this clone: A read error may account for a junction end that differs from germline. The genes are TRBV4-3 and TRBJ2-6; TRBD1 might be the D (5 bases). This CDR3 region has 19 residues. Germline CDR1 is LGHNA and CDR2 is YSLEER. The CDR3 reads CASSQEATSTLSGANVLTF. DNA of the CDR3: TGCGCCAGCAGCCAAGAAGCGACATCAACCCTCTCTGGGGCCAACGTGCTGACTTTC.

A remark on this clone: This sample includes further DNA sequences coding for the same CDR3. CDR3 nucleotides: TGTGCCAGTAGTATAGGAGGCAGCTCCTACGAGCAGTACTTC. Encoded protein: CASSIGGSSYEQYF. This chain joins TRBV19 and TRBJ2-7; no reliable D call. CDR3 length: 14 amino acids. Germline V CDR1 and CDR2: LNHDA, SQIVND (reference sequence). Trimming removed 1 base at V and 0 bases at J, with 7 bases between. Combining the CDR3 with reference TRBV19 and TRBJ2-7 gives the whole variable domain DGGITQSPKYLFRKEGQNVTLSCEQNLNHDAMYWYRQDPGQGLRLIYYSQIVNDFQKGDIAEGYSVSREKKESFPLTVTSAQKNPTAFYLCASSIGGSSYEQYFGPGTRLTVT.

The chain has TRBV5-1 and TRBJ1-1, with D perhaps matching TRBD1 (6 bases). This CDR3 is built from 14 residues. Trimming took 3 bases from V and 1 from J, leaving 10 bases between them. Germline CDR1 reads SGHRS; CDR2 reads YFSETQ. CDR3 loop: CASSWGGANTEAFF. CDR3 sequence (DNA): TGCGCCAGCAGCTGGGGGGGCGCGAACACTGAAGCTTTCTTT.

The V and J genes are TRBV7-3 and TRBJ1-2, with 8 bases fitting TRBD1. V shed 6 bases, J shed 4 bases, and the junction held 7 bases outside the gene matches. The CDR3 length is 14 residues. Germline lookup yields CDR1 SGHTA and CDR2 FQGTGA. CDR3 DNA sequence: TGTGCCAGCAGTCGTACAGGGGGTATCTATGGCTACACCTTC. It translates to CASSRTGGIYGYTF.

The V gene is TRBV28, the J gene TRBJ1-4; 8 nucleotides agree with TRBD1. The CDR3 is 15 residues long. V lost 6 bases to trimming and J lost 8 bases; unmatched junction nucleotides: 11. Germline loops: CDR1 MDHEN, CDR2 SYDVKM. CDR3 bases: TGTGCCAGCAGACCCGGGACAGGAGGAGGCGAAAAACTGTTTTTT. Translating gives CASRPGTGGGEKLFF.

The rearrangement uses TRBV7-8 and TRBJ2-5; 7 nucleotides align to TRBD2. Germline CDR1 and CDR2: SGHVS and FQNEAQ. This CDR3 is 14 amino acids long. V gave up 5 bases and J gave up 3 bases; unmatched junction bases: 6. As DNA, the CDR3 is TGTGCCAGCAGCCCCGTGGCGGGGGAAGAGACCCAGTACTTC. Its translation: CASSPVAGEETQYF.

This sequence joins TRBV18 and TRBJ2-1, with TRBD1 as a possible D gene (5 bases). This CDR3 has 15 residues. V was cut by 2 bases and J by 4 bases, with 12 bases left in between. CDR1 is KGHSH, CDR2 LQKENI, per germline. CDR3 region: CASSPSEGVYNEQFF. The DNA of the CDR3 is TGTGCCAGCTCACCATCTGAAGGGGTTTACAATGAGCAGTTCTTC.

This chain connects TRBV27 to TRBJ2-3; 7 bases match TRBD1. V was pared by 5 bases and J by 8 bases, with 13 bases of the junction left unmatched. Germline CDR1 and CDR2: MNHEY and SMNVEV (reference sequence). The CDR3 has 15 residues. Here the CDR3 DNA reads TGTGCCAGCAGTCCATGGACAGGCCTTAACGTTACGCAGTATTTT. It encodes CASSPWTGLNVTQYF.

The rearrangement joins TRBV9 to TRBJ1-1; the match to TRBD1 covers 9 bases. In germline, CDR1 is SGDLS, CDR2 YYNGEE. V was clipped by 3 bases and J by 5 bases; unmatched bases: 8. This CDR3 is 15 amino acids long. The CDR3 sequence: CASSANRGPYTEAFF. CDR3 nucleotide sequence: TGTGCCAGCAGCGCCAACAGGGGGCCGTATACTGAAGCTTTCTTT.

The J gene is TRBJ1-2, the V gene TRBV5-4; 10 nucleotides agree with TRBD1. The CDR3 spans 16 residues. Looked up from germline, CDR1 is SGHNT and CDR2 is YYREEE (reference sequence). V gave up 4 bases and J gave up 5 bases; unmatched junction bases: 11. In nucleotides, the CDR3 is TGTGCCAGCAGCAGCGGAGGGGGGACAGGGGTGTATGGCTACACCTTC. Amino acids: CASSSGGGTGVYGYTF.

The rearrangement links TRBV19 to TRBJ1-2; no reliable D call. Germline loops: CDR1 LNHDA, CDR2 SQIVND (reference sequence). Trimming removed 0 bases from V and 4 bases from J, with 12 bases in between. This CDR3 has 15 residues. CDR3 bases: TGTGCCAGTAGTATAGAGGGCCGCCCAAGCTATGGCTACACCTTC. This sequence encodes CASSIEGRPSYGYTF.

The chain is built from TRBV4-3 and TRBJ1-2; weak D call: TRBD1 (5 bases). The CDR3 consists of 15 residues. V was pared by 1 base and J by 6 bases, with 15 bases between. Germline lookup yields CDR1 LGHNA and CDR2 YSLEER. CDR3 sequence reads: CASSQAEGLGDGYTF. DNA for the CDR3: TGCGCCAGCAGCCAAGCGGAGGGTTTAGGGGATGGCTACACCTTC.

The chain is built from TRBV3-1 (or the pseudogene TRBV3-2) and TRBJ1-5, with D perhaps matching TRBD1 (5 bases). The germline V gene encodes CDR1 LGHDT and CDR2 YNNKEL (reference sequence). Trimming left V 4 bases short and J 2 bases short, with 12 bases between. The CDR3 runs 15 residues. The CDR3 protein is CASSPQGMGNQPQHF. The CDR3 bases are TGTGCCAGCAGCCCCCAGGGTATGGGCAATCAGCCCCAGCATTTT.

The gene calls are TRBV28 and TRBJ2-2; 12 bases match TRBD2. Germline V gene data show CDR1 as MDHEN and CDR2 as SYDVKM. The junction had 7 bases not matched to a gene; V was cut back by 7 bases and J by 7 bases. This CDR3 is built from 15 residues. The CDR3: CASTSGGAPIGELFF. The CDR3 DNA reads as TGTGCCAGCACTAGCGGGGGGGCCCCGATCGGGGAGCTGTTTTTT.

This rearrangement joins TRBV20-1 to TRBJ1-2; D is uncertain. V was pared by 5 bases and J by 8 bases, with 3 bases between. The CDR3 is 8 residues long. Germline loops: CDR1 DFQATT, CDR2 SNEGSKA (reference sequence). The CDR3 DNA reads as TGCAGTGCTGGCGGCTACACCTTC. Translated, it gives CSAGGYTF.

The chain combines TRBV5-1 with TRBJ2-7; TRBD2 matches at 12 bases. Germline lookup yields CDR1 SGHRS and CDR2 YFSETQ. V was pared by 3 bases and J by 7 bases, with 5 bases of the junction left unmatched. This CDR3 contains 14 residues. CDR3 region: CASSSGLAGQEQYF. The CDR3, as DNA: TGCGCCAGCAGCTCAGGACTAGCGGGACAAGAGCAGTACTTC. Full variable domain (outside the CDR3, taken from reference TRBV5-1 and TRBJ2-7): KAGVTQTPRYLIKTRGQQVTLSCSPISGHRSVSWYQQTPGQGLQFLFEYFSETQRNKGNFPGRFSGRQFSNSRSEMNVSTLELGDSALYLCASSSGLAGQEQYFGPGTRLTVT.

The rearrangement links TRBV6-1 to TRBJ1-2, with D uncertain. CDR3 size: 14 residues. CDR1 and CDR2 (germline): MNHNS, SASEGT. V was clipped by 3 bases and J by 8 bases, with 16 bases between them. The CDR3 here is CASSEVGPSRGYTF. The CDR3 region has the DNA TGTGCCAGCAGTGAGGTTGGCCCCTCGCGGGGCTACACCTTC.

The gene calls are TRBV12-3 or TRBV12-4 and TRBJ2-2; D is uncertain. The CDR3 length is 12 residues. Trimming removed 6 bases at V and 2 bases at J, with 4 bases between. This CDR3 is CASRTNTGELFF. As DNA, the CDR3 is TGTGCCAGCAGGACTAACACCGGGGAGCTGTTTTTT.

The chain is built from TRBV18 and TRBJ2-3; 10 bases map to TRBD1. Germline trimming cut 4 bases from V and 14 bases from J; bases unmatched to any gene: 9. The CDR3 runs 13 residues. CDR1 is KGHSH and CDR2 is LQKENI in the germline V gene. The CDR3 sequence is CASSRQGAEGLYF. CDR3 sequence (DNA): TGTGCCAGCTCACGACAGGGGGCGGAGGGGCTGTATTTT. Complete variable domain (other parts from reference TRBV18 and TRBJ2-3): NAGVMQNPRHLVRRRGQEARLRCSPMKGHSHVYWYRQLPEEGLKFMVYLQKENIIDESGMPKERFSAEFPKEGPSILRIQQVVRGDSAAYFCASSRQGAEGLYFGPGTRLTVL.

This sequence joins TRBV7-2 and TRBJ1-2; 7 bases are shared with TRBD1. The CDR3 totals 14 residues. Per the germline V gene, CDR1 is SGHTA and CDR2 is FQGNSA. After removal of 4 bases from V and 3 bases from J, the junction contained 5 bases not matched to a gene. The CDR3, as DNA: TGTGCCAGCAGCTACAGGGGAGCGGACTATGGCTACACCTTC. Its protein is CASSYRGADYGYTF.

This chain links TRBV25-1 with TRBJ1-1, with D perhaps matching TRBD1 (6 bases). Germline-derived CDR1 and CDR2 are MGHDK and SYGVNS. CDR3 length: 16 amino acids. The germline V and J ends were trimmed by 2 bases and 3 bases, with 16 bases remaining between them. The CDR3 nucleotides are TGTGCCAGCAGTGAAGAGGGCCGGGGACACTACACTGAAGCTTTCTTT. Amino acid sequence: CASSEEGRGHYTEAFF.

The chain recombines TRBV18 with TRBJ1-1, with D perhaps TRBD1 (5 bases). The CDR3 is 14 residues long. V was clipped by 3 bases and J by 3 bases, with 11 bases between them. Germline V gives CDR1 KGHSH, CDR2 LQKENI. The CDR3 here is CASSPIGGDTEAFF. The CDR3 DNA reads TGTGCCAGCTCACCGATCGGGGGGGACACTGAAGCTTTCTTT. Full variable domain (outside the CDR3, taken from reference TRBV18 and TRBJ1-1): NAGVMQNPRHLVRRRGQEARLRCSPMKGHSHVYWYRQLPEEGLKFMVYLQKENIIDESGMPKERFSAEFPKEGPSILRIQQVVRGDSAAYFCASSPIGGDTEAFFGQGTRLTVV.

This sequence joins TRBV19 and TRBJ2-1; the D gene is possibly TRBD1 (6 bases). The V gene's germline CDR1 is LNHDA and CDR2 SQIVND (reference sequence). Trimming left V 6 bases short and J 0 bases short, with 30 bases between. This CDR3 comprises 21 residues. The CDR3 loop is CASSPQKPLGTPLSSYNEQFF. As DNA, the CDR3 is TGTGCCAGTAGCCCCCAAAAACCTCTCGGGACACCTCTTAGCTCCTACAATGAGCAGTTCTTC.

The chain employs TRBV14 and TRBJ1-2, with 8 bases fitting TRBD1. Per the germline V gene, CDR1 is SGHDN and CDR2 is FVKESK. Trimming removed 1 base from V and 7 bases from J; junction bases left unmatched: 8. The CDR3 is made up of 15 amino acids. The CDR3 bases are TGTGCCAGCAGCCAAGTTTCAGGGGGCGTGGGTGGCTACACCTTC. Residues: CASSQVSGGVGGYTF.

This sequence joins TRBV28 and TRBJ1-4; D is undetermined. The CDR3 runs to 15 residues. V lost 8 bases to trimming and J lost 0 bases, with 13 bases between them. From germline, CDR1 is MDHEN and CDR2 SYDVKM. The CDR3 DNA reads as TGTGCCAGCTCTCTTGCGCGTGCAACTAATGAAAAACTGTTTTTT. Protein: CASSLARATNEKLFF.

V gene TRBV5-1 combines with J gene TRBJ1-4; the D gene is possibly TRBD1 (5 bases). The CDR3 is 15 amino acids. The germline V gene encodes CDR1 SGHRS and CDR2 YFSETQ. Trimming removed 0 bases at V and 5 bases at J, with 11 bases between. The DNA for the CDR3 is TGCGCCAGCAGCTTGGCCTCGAAGGGGAATGAAAAACTGTTTTTT. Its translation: CASSLASKGNEKLFF. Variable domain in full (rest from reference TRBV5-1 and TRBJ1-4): KAGVTQTPRYLIKTRGQQVTLSCSPISGHRSVSWYQQTPGQGLQFLFEYFSETQRNKGNFPGRFSGRQFSNSRSEMNVSTLELGDSALYLCASSLASKGNEKLFFGSGTQLSVL.

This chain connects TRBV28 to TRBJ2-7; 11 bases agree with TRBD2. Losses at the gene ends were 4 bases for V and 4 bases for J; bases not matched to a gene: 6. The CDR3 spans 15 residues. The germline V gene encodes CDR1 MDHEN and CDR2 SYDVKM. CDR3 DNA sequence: TGTGCCAGCAGTTCTACGACTAGCGGGATTTACGAGCAGTACTTC. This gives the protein CASSSTTSGIYEQYF.

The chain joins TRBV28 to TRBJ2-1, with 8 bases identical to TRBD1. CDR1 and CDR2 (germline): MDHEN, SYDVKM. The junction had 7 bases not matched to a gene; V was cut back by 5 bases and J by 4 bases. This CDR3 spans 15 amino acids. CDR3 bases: TGTGCCAGCAGTCCTACCGGGACAGGTTACAATGAGCAGTTCTTC. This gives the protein CASSPTGTGYNEQFF. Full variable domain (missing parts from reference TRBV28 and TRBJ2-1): DVKVTQSSRYLVKRTGEKVFLECVQDMDHENMFWYRQDPGLGLRLIYFSYDVKMKEKGDIPEGYSVSREKKERFSLILESASTNQTSMYLCASSPTGTGYNEQFFGPGTRLTVL.

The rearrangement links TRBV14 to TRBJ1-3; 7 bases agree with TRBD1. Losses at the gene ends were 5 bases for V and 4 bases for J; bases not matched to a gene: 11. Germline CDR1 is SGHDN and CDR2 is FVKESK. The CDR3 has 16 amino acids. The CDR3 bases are TGTGCCAGCAGCTCAACGACAGGGTCTCTCGGAAACACCATATATTTT. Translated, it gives CASSSTTGSLGNTIYF.

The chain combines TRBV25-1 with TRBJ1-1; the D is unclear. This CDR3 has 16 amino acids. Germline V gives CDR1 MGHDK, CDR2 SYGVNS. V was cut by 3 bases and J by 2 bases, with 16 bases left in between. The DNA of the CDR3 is TGTGCCAGCAGTGAGGGAGGGCAGTTCCTTAACACTGAAGCTTTCTTT. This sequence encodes CASSEGGQFLNTEAFF.